This T cell receptor (beta chain) was captured by sequencing in a study of blood T cell repertoires in COVID-19. The overall study: There were acute and convalescent COVID-19 samples, and they came from the United States, Italy and Spain. Nucleic acid was either cDNA or gDNA, and it came from T cells, B-cell-depleted T cells, or PBMCs.

Under the authors' procedure: Reference gene primer amplification in the assay estimated nucleated cell counts. Using immunoSEQ multiplex PCR, the repertoire was profiled, and TCRdb retains in-frame clones only, with some absent. From that table come the V and J calls and clone size; the DNA was used to work out D and trimming. The sample lists around 190,000 clones; under 80% were seen once. Germline lookup yields CDR1 KGHSH and CDR2 LQKENI. V shed 1 base and J shed 1 base, with 10 bases lying between them. The CDR3 sequence is 15 residues long. This rearrangement joins TRBV18 to TRBJ2-5, with D perhaps matching TRBD1 (5 bases). The receptor was isolated from a woman aged 45-65 years with acute or convalescent COVID-19. Sample: peripheral blood. The CDR3 here is CASSPLGARQETQYF. The CDR3 DNA reads TGTGCCAGCTCACCACTTGGGGCGCGCCAAGAGACCCAGTACTTC.